This entry lists 24 T cell receptor beta chains sequenced from one sample in a study of T cell responses to AZD1222 COVID-19 vaccine (dated by TCRdb to about 2021). Libraries were constructed by the immunoSEQ multiplex PCR assay. TCRdb's version of the immuneACCESS table is confined to in-frame rearrangements and falls short of the full clone set. An unresolved V gene accounts for under half of the shortfall where checked; the remainder is of unknown origin. The sample table on file contains more than 110,000 clones. Of the sample, around 2.2% falls within the top ten clones. The time point label on this specimen signifies: baseline before first vaccination. Sequencing was done on a sample of peripheral blood. The receptors were gathered from an adult in good health.

J is TRBJ1-5 and V is TRBV15, with D unresolved. V lost 1 base and J 5 bases, leaving 9 bases between the germline ends. CDR3 length: 14 residues. CDR1 LNHNV and CDR2 YYDKDF come from the germline V gene (reference sequence). This chain's CDR3 is CATSRGVGDQPQHF. The CDR3 nucleotides read TGTGCCACCAGCAGAGGGGTAGGAGATCAGCCCCAGCATTTT.

The V and J genes are TRBV13 and TRBJ2-7; D unclear. V was cut by 0 bases and J by 7 bases, with 7 bases left in between. CDR1 PRHDT and CDR2 FYEKMQ come from the germline V gene (reference sequence). The CDR3 covers 12 residues. The CDR3 DNA is TGTGCCAGCAGCTTAGGCCTCCGGGAGCAGTACTTC. It encodes CASSLGLREQYF.

The chain links TRBV19 to TRBJ2-1, with 7 bases fitting TRBD1. This CDR3 comprises 17 residues. The junction had 11 bases not matched to a gene; V was cut back by 5 bases and J by 1 base. The V gene's germline CDR1 is LNHDA and CDR2 SQIVND (reference sequence). DNA for the CDR3: TGTGCCAGTAGTGCAAGGGGACAGTATGGGTCCTACAATGAGCAGTTCTTC. Translated, it gives CASSARGQYGSYNEQFF.

This chain links TRBV6-2 or TRBV6-3 with TRBJ2-3; D gene uncertain. V was trimmed by 5 bases and J by 4 bases, leaving 7 bases between them. The CDR3 is 12 residues long. Germline V gene data show CDR1 as MNHEY and CDR2 as SVGEGT. As DNA, the CDR3 is TGTGCCAGCAGTGCGACCCCAGATACGCAGTATTTT. It is translated as CASSATPDTQYF.

V and J are TRBV19 and TRBJ2-1; D is uncertain. Germline loops: CDR1 LNHDA, CDR2 SQIVND (reference sequence). This CDR3 contains 15 residues. The V end was cut by 1 base, the J end by 8 bases, with 15 bases between. The CDR3 region is CASSIGATLWDEQFF. CDR3 coding DNA: TGTGCCAGTAGTATAGGGGCGACCCTCTGGGATGAGCAGTTCTTC.

The rearrangement uses TRBV15 and TRBJ1-2; 9 nucleotides line up with TRBD1. The junction had 10 bases not matched to a gene; V was cut back by 2 bases and J by 6 bases. The CDR3 consists of 16 residues. From germline, CDR1 is LNHNV and CDR2 YYDKDF (reference sequence). The CDR3 nucleotides read TGTGCCACCAGCAGACCTCCGGGACAGGGTATTGATGGCTACACCTTC. This gives the protein CATSRPPGQGIDGYTF. Together with reference TRBV15 and TRBJ1-2, the CDR3 gives the full variable domain: DAMVIQNPRYQVTQFGKPVTLSCSQTLNHNVMYWYQQKSSQAPKLLFHYYDKDFNNEADTPDNFQSRRPNTSFCFLDIRSPGLGDTAMYLCATSRPPGQGIDGYTFGSGTRLTVV.

The V call is TRBV12-5, the J call TRBJ1-2; D ambiguous. There are 12 residues in the CDR3. In germline, CDR1 is LGHNT, CDR2 FRNRAP. V gave up 5 bases and J gave up 8 bases, with 12 bases separating them. The CDR3 loop is CASGIRGGGYTF. CDR3 DNA sequence: TGTGCTAGTGGTATCAGAGGAGGCGGCTACACCTTC.

The CDR3 coding sequence is TGTGCCAGCAGCCCGAGGACAGGGAGGGCCGGGGAGCTGTTTTTT. It codes for CASSPRTGRAGELFF. The V gene is TRBV7-7, the J gene TRBJ2-2, with D perhaps TRBD1 (8 bases). The CDR3 contains 15 residues. Germline values: CDR1 SSHAT, CDR2 FNYEAQ (reference sequence). V lost 5 bases and J lost 6, with 16 bases in between. The full variable domain, completed using reference TRBV7-7 and TRBJ2-2, is GAGVSQSPRYKVTKRGQDVTLRCDPISSHATLYWYQQALGQGPEFLTYFNYEAQPDKSGLPSDRFSAERPEGSISTLTIQRTEQRDSAMYRCASSPRTGRAGELFFGEGSRLTVL.

This chain uses TRBV2 with TRBJ1-6, with D tentatively TRBD1 (6 bases). V was cut by 6 bases and J by 7 bases, with 16 bases left in between. Germline CDR1 and CDR2: SNHLY and FYNNEI. CDR3 length: 15 residues. The CDR3 region is CASSRTGSSNSPLHF. The CDR3 DNA reads TGTGCCAGCAGCCGCACAGGGTCGAGCAATTCACCCCTCCACTTT.

The rearrangement uses TRBV6-5 and TRBJ1-5; D remains unclear. V lost 5 bases to trimming and J lost 0 bases, with 5 bases between them. CDR1 is MNHEY, CDR2 SVGAGI, per germline. The CDR3 has 13 amino acids. The CDR3 spells CASSLNSNQPQHF. CDR3 DNA sequence: TGTGCCAGCAGTCTAAATAGCAATCAGCCCCAGCATTTT.

The chain employs TRBV6-5 and TRBJ1-2, with D uncertain. The V gene lost 8 bases and the J gene lost 8 bases, with 18 bases spanning the gap. This CDR3 has 13 amino acids. Germline V CDR1 and CDR2: MNHEY, SVGAGI. The CDR3 spells CASVASWEFGYTF. The CDR3 DNA reads as TGTGCCAGCGTGGCTTCTTGGGAGTTCGGCTACACCTTC.

The chain links TRBV2 to TRBJ2-7; TRBD1 aligns across 8 bases. Trimming took 10 bases from V and 2 from J; bases not matched to a gene: 7. Germline CDR1 and CDR2: SNHLY and FYNNEI. CDR3 size: 13 residues. The CDR3 spells CATTQGAAYEQYF. The CDR3 DNA is TGTGCCACCACCCAGGGGGCGGCCTACGAGCAGTACTTC.

The chain recombines TRBV14 with TRBJ1-4, with 7 bases aligning to TRBD1. CDR1 SGHDN and CDR2 FVKESK come from the germline V gene. Trimming removed 6 bases from V and 8 bases from J; junction bases left unmatched: 18. The length of the CDR3 is 17 residues. In nucleotides, the CDR3 is TGTGCCAGCAGTCCCCCGGGACAGCCCTCCGTACGCGAAAAACTGTTTTTT. Translated: CASSPPGQPSVREKLFF.

The rearrangement joins TRBV7-2 to TRBJ2-2, with 11 bases that match TRBD2. V lost 6 bases to trimming and J lost 2 bases; unmatched junction nucleotides: 14. CDR1 is SGHTA and CDR2 is FQGNSA in the germline V gene. This CDR3 comprises 19 residues. The CDR3 DNA reads TGTGCCAGCAGGGACCTATGGGTAGCGGGGGGGATAAACACCGGGGAGCTGTTTTTT. Amino acid sequence: CASRDLWVAGGINTGELFF.

V and J are TRBV7-2 and TRBJ2-2; D not resolved. The length of the CDR3 is 14 residues. Trimming stripped 1 base from V and 0 bases from J, with 3 bases between. In germline, CDR1 is SGHTA, CDR2 FQGNSA. The CDR3 sequence: CASSLGSNTGELFF. CDR3 bases: TGTGCCAGCAGCTTAGGGTCGAACACCGGGGAGCTGTTTTTT.

The V gene is TRBV6-5, the J gene TRBJ1-1, with a tentative D call TRBD1 (5 bases). V lost 7 bases and J 2 bases, leaving 17 bases between the germline ends. The CDR3 has 15 amino acids. Germline V CDR1 and CDR2: MNHEY, SVGAGI. Here the CDR3 DNA reads TGTGCCAGCACCCCGATGGGGGTCCTAAACACTGAAGCTTTCTTT. Translation gives CASTPMGVLNTEAFF.

The rearrangement joins TRBV20-1 to TRBJ2-3; no definite D call. Germline CDR1 reads DFQATT; CDR2 reads SNEGSKA (reference sequence). The CDR3 contains 10 residues. Trimming left V 2 bases short and J 12 bases short, with 9 bases between. This chain's CDR3 is CSARTTFQYF. The CDR3 nucleotides read TGCAGTGCTAGAACGACTTTTCAGTATTTT.

V gene TRBV11-2 combines with J gene TRBJ1-1; D is unresolved. CDR1 SGHAT and CDR2 FQNNGV come from the germline V gene. V was shortened by 5 bases and J by 0 bases, with 13 bases between the two germline ends. The CDR3 is 15 amino acids. CDR3 region: CASSRRAGLNTEAFF. The CDR3 nucleotides are TGTGCCAGCAGCAGAAGAGCGGGTTTGAACACTGAAGCTTTCTTT. The full variable domain, in which reference TRBV11-2 and TRBJ1-1 provide the parts outside the CDR3, is EAGVAQSPRYKIIEKRQSVAFWCNPISGHATLYWYQQILGQGPKLLIQFQNNGVVDDSQLPKDRFSAERLKGVDSTLKIQPAKLEDSAVYLCASSRRAGLNTEAFFGQGTRLTVV.

V and J are TRBV24-1 and TRBJ2-3; 10 bases line up with TRBD2. The J segment lost 6 bases and the V segment lost 5 bases, leaving 7 bases of the junction unmatched. There are 15 residues in the CDR3. Germline loops: CDR1 KGHDR, CDR2 SFDVKD. CDR3 in DNA: TGTGCCACCAGTGCTAAGCGGGGGGGCCAGGATACGCAGTATTTT. It translates to CATSAKRGGQDTQYF.

The CDR3 coding sequence is TGTGCCAGCAGTTCCCTCACAGGGGGCTGGACTGAAGCTTTCTTT. This encodes CASSSLTGGWTEAFF. This chain links TRBV6-5 with TRBJ1-1; the match to TRBD1 covers 9 bases. The CDR3 consists of 15 residues. Looked up from germline, CDR1 is MNHEY and CDR2 is SVGAGI. V lost 4 bases, J lost 5 bases, and 8 bases stayed unmatched.

CDR3: CSASPLAGALQETQYF. The CDR3 nucleotides are TGCAGTGCTAGTCCGCTAGCGGGGGCGCTTCAAGAGACCCAGTACTTC. This chain uses TRBV20-1 with TRBJ2-5; 10 bases line up with TRBD2. Germline CDR1 and CDR2: DFQATT and SNEGSKA (reference sequence). V dropped 3 bases and J dropped 2; count of bases not matched to a gene: 9. The CDR3 is 16 amino acids.

This rearrangement joins TRBV2 to TRBJ2-5; D perhaps matches TRBD2 (6 bases). CDR1 is SNHLY, CDR2 FYNNEI, per germline. Trimming shortened V by 7 bases and J by 2 bases, and 17 bases separated the two germline ends. This CDR3 region has 15 residues. Here the CDR3 DNA reads TGTGCCAGCACCTGGGGGGTGGGGCGACAAGAGACCCAGTACTTC. Translating it yields CASTWGVGRQETQYF.

The chain has TRBV11-2 and TRBJ2-2, with a possible D match to TRBD1 (5 bases). V was trimmed by 5 bases and J by 5 bases, leaving 15 bases between them. This CDR3 is 15 amino acids long. Germline V gene data show CDR1 as SGHAT and CDR2 as FQNNGV. The CDR3: CASSKAGAVTGELFF. The DNA of the CDR3 is TGTGCCAGCAGCAAAGCTGGGGCGGTTACCGGGGAGCTGTTTTTT.

The rearrangement joins TRBV6-5 to TRBJ2-5; the match to TRBD1 covers 7 bases. The CDR3 is 13 residues long. Unmatched junction bases numbered 2, after V lost 7 bases and J lost 0 bases. The germline V gene encodes CDR1 MNHEY and CDR2 SVGAGI. The CDR3 DNA reads as TGTGCCAGCACGGGGACAGACCAAGAGACCCAGTACTTC. Its protein is CASTGTDQETQYF.